The 9 T cell receptor beta chains below all came from one sample that was sequenced in a study of technical replicates of blood from a few donors. Profiled with immunoSEQ multiplex PCR; TCRdb holds only in-frame clones, not every one. The table has 75,000 to 90,000 clones, around 90% seen once. Sequencing was carried out using T cells isolated from PBMCs. The source of these receptors is a human donor in good health.

This clone came up once. The chain recombines TRBV19 with TRBJ2-7; D ambiguous. V was pared by 5 bases and J by 3 bases, with 11 bases between. Germline CDR1 LNHDA, CDR2 SQIVND (reference sequence). CDR3 length: 13 amino acids. CDR3 nucleotides: TGTGCCAGTAGTTCGGTCTATCTCTACGAGCAGTACTTC. The encoded protein is CASSSVYLYEQYF.

The chain uses TRBV6-5 and TRBJ1-1; TRBD1 agrees at 8 bases. The germline V gene has CDR1 MNHEY and CDR2 SVGAGI. The V gene end was trimmed by 3 bases and the J gene end by 6 bases; junction bases not matched to a gene: 6. The CDR3 is 14 residues long. The CDR3, as DNA: TGTGCCAGCAGTTATCGACAGGGGTCGGCTGAAGCTTTCTTT. It encodes CASSYRQGSAEAFF.

The V gene is TRBV10-3, the J gene TRBJ1-2; a weak D match, TRBD1 (5 bases). The CDR3 sequence is 17 residues long. Between the trimmed V and J ends, which lost 0 bases and 4 bases, there was a span of 18 bases. Germline CDR1 and CDR2: ENHRY and SYGVKD. CDR3 sequence reads: CAISESVIRGDSYGYTF. The CDR3 DNA follows: TGTGCCATCAGTGAGTCAGTAATTCGGGGGGACTCCTATGGCTACACCTTC.

This chain joins TRBV30 and TRBJ1-5; 7 bases are shared with TRBD1. The germline V gene encodes CDR1 GTSNPN and CDR2 SVGIG (reference sequence). The length of the CDR3 is 13 residues. With 1 base clipped from V and 5 bases from J, the junction kept 2 bases outside the gene matches. The CDR3 DNA sequence: TGTGCCTGGAGTGGCGACAGGGATCAGCCCCAGCATTTT. It specifies CAWSGDRDQPQHF.

Concerning this clone: A read error may produce the germline difference seen at one junction end. J is TRBJ2-1 and V is TRBV30; D perhaps matches TRBD1 (5 bases). Germline V gene lookup returns CDR1 GTSNPN and CDR2 SVGIG (reference sequence). This CDR3 region has 12 residues. Here the CDR3 DNA reads TGTGCCTGGAGTTTAGCTCTGACAGTAAGGATCTTC. Residues: CAWSLALTVRIF. Full variable domain (outside the CDR3, taken from reference TRBV30 and TRBJ2-1): SQTIHQWPATLVQPVGSPLSLECTVEGTSNPNLYWYRQAAGRGLQLLFYSVGIGQISSEVPQNLSASRPQDRQFILSSKKLLLSDSGFYLCAWSLALTVRIFGPGTRLTVL.

V gene TRBV21-1 combines with J gene TRBJ1-1; the D call of TRBD1 is as the table states it, not checked on the DNA. TRBV21-1 is noted as a pseudogene. This CDR3 has 10 residues. In DNA form, the CDR3 reads TGTGCCAGCAGCGGGGCGGAAGCTTTCTTT. Its translation is CASSGAEAFF.

The rearrangement uses TRBV6-5 and TRBJ1-1, with D possibly TRBD1 on 5 matching bases. The CDR3 spans 11 residues. Germline lookup yields CDR1 MNHEY and CDR2 SVGAGI. V was shortened by 5 bases and J by 8 bases, with 9 bases between the two germline ends. The CDR3: CASSDGQEAFF. The CDR3 coding sequence is TGTGCCAGCAGTGACGGACAAGAAGCTTTCTTT.

This clone turned up a few times. One end of the junction does not line up with germline, which may come from a read error. The rearrangement links TRBV19 to TRBJ1-5, with TRBD1 as a possible D gene (5 bases). Germline CDR1 is LNHDA and CDR2 is SQIVND (reference sequence). The CDR3 is made up of 10 amino acids. CDR3 amino acids: CASSPGLITF. CDR3 in DNA: TGTGCCAGTAGTCCGGGACTCATTACTTTT.

This clone has only one observation. The genes are TRBV28 and TRBJ1-1, with TRBD1 identical over 10 bases. Trimming took 5 bases from V and 6 from J; bases not matched to a gene: 12. The length of the CDR3 is 16 residues. Germline V gene data show CDR1 as MDHEN and CDR2 as SYDVKM. This chain's CDR3 is CASSSWTGGISAEAFF. The DNA of the CDR3 is TGTGCCAGCAGTAGCTGGACAGGGGGAATCTCTGCTGAAGCTTTCTTT.